Listed below are T cell receptor beta chains from one sample, sequenced in a study of CD8+CD57+ T cells in acquired aplastic anemia. TCRdb called the reads again in MiXCR, with one record for every CDR3 protein. The table has a few hundred thousand distinct CDR3 sequences, around 30% seen once. Sequencing was done on a sample of sorted CD4+, CD8+, or CD8+CD57+ T cells (not recorded which) from PBMCs. The receptors were sampled from a human donor with aplastic anemia. The CDR3 runs from the conserved cysteine through the conserved F or W. Each record gives: V gene, D gene, J gene, clone size, CDR3 protein, CDR3 DNA. D genes are given only for firm matches. A row's size may be missing; if present it is once, few, many or a size class.

TRBV2	TRBD2	TRBJ2-3	NA	CASNPSGGADTQYF	TGTGCCAGCAATCCCAGCGGGGGGGCAGATACGCAGTATTTT
TRBV7-3	TRBD1	TRBJ2-5	NA	CASSLEGARQETQYF	TGTGCCAGCAGCTTAGAGGGGGCGAGGCAAGAGACCCAGTACTTC
TRBV12-3/TRBV12-4	NA	TRBJ1-5	few	CASSSRAGGETQHF	TGTGCCAGCAGCTCGAGGGCGGGCGGGGAGACCCAGCATTTT
TRBV5-5	NA	TRBJ2-5	NA	CASSLINVGGRETQYF	TGTGCCAGCAGCTTGATCAACGTGGGGGGGCGAGAGACCCAGTACTTC
TRBV19	TRBD1	TRBJ1-1	many	CASRRQGLNTEAFF	TGTGCCAGTAGGCGACAGGGGCTGAACACTGAAGCTTTCTTT
TRBV29-1	TRBD1	TRBJ1-2	many	CSARSGTGAGYTF	TGCAGCGCCAGATCCGGGACAGGGGCTGGCTACACCTTC
TRBV20-1	NA	TRBJ2-7	many	CSARDGPYEQYF	TGCAGTGCTAGAGATGGTCCGTACGAGCAGTACTTC
TRBV10-3	TRBD2	TRBJ2-7	once	CASLHRTSGTRSYEQYF	TGTGCCAGCCTGCATAGGACTAGCGGGACCCGCAGCTACGAGCAGTACTTC
TRBV2	NA	TRBJ1-1	many	CASRPDNLNTEAFF	TGTGCCAGCAGGCCGGACAACCTGAACACTGAAGCTTTCTTT
TRBV7-9	TRBD1	TRBJ1-2	many	CASSRESWTGIGYTF	TGTGCCAGCAGCAGGGAATCATGGACAGGGATCGGCTACACCTTC
TRBV10-1	TRBD1	TRBJ2-2	many	CASSPPGTGNTGELFF	TGCGCCAGCAGCCCACCCGGGACAGGGAACACCGGGGAGCTGTTTTTT
TRBV5-1	NA	TRBJ1-2	NA	CASSAKQGVYGYTF	TGCGCCAGCAGCGCGAAACAGGGAGTCTATGGCTACACCTTC
TRBV2	TRBD2	TRBJ2-5	NA	CASRTSGGAYQETQYF	TGTGCCAGCAGGACTAGCGGGGGGGCGTACCAAGAGACCCAGTACTTC
TRBV25-1	NA	TRBJ1-1	many	CASSPGWGEAFF	TGTGCCAGCAGTCCTGGGTGGGGTGAAGCTTTCTTT
TRBV20-1	NA	TRBJ2-5	few	CSARDWVETQYF	TGCAGTGCTAGAGATTGGGTCGAGACCCAGTACTTC
TRBV14	NA	TRBJ1-3	NA	CASSPHRGLAGNTIYF	TGTGCCAGCAGCCCCCATCGGGGTCTAGCCGGAAACACCATATATTTT
TRBV19	NA	TRBJ1-5	many	CASSPPGSNQPQHF	TGTGCCAGTAGCCCCCCGGGTAGCAATCAGCCCCAGCATTTT
TRBV10-3	NA	TRBJ1-4	NA	CAISEDLGTSEKLFF	TGTGCCATCAGTGAGGATTTGGGTACCTCAGAAAAACTGTTTTTT
TRBV15	NA	TRBJ2-7	NA	CAASSHTASYEQYF	TGTGCCGCCAGCAGCCATACAGCGAGCTACGAGCAGTACTTC
TRBV5-4	NA	TRBJ1-3	NA	CASSDVGYSGNTIYF	TGTGCCAGCAGCGACGTCGGATACTCTGGAAACACCATATATTTT
TRBV28	NA	TRBJ1-6	few	CASRRGVYNSPLHF	TGTGCCAGCAGGAGGGGGGTTTATAATTCACCCCTCCACTTT
TRBV7-9	NA	TRBJ2-7	many	CASSLGALAHQGGEEQYF	TGTGCCAGCAGCTTAGGCGCATTGGCCCACCAGGGGGGAGAAGAGCAGTACTTC
TRBV4-2	NA	TRBJ1-5	few	CASSQGLVGMPYQPQHF	TGTGCCAGCAGCCAAGGGTTGGTAGGAATGCCTTATCAGCCCCAGCATTTT
TRBV10-2	NA	TRBJ1-3	many	CASSGGEFSGNTIYF	TGCGCCAGCAGTGGGGGGGAGTTCTCTGGAAACACCATATATTTT
TRBV9	NA	TRBJ2-2	NA	CASSAYNTGELFF	TGTGCCAGCAGCGCCTACAACACCGGGGAGCTGTTTTTT
TRBV7-2	NA	TRBJ1-4	NA	CASSLVTGARDEKLFF	TGTGCCAGCAGCTTAGTAACGGGGGCGCGGGATGAAAAACTGTTTTTT
TRBV10-3	TRBD1	TRBJ1-1	NA	CAISGTGEAFF	TGTGCCATCAGTGGGACAGGGGAAGCTTTCTTT
TRBV2	NA	TRBJ1-1	many	CASSEGILLPEAFF	TGTGCCAGCAGTGAAGGGATACTTTTACCTGAAGCTTTCTTT
TRBV9	TRBD2	TRBJ2-3	NA	CASSVVGSGKPTSTDTQYF	TGTGCCAGCAGCGTAGTTGGTAGCGGGAAACCCACAAGCACAGATACGCAGTATTTT
TRBV9	TRBD1	TRBJ1-1	NA	CASSGGDRANTEAFF	TGTGCCAGCAGCGGGGGGGACAGAGCTAACACTGAAGCTTTCTTT
TRBV7-8	NA	TRBJ1-5	many	CASSLAPNSNQPQHF	TGTGCCAGCAGCTTAGCTCCCAACAGTAATCAGCCCCAGCATTTT
TRBV6-4	NA	TRBJ2-2	NA	CASSAIGTSNTGELFF	TGTGCCAGCAGTGCAATCGGGACATCGAACACCGGGGAGCTGTTTTTT
TRBV30	NA	TRBJ2-1	few	CAWKAGLAWNEQFF	TGTGCCTGGAAAGCCGGGCTAGCTTGGAATGAGCAGTTCTTC
TRBV19	NA	TRBJ1-1	many	CASSMVQGLNTEAFF	TGTGCCAGTAGTATGGTACAGGGTCTGAACACTGAAGCTTTCTTT
TRBV9	TRBD1	TRBJ1-6	many	CASSGTGANNSPLHF	TGTGCCAGCAGCGGAACAGGGGCCAACAATTCACCCCTCCACTTT
TRBV3-1	TRBD2	TRBJ2-7	NA	CASSRGTSGRLNEQYF	TGTGCCAGCAGCCGTGGGACTAGCGGGAGGTTGAACGAGCAGTACTTC
TRBV7-2	NA	TRBJ2-7	many	CASSLSQGSFYEQYF	TGTGCCAGCAGCTTAAGCCAGGGGAGTTTCTACGAGCAGTACTTC
TRBV29-1	TRBD2	TRBJ2-5	many	CSVGGASGRAETQYF	TGCAGCGTTGGTGGGGCTAGCGGGAGGGCAGAGACCCAGTACTTC
TRBV12-3/TRBV12-4	TRBD1	TRBJ1-1	NA	CASSPGTGPDTEAFF	TGTGCCAGCAGTCCCGGGACAGGCCCGGATACTGAAGCTTTCTTT
TRBV3-1	NA	TRBJ2-5	once	CASSQRNGQETQYF	TGTGCCAGCAGCCAGAGGAATGGCCAAGAGACCCAGTACTTC
TRBV11-2	NA	TRBJ2-1	NA	CASSRLGGPNSYNEQFF	TGTGCCAGCAGCAGACTCGGGGGACCCAACTCCTACAATGAGCAGTTCTTC
TRBV19	TRBD2	TRBJ2-3	NA	CASSIVGTSGGQDTQYF	TGTGCCAGTAGTATAGTCGGGACTAGCGGGGGGCAAGATACGCAGTATTTT
TRBV7-2	NA	TRBJ2-7	many	CASSPDGAGMRYEQYF	TGTGCCAGCAGCCCCGACGGGGCGGGAATGCGGTACGAGCAGTACTTC
TRBV12-3/TRBV12-4	TRBD2	TRBJ2-7	NA	CASTLLAGDSSEQYF	TGTGCCAGCACCCTTTTAGCGGGAGACTCGTCTGAGCAGTACTTC
TRBV24-1	TRBD2	TRBJ2-3	few	CATSDSVRGTTDTQYF	TGTGCCACCAGTGATAGCGTGCGGGGGACGACAGATACGCAGTATTTT
TRBV5-1	NA	TRBJ2-7	NA	CASSDQSPSYEQYF	TGCGCCAGCAGCGACCAGTCGCCGTCCTACGAGCAGTACTTC
TRBV5-1	TRBD2	TRBJ2-3	few	CASGIRGETADTQYF	TGCGCCAGCGGGATACGGGGGGAGACGGCAGATACGCAGTATTTT
TRBV19	NA	TRBJ1-5	many	CASSSGLSPGNQPQHF	TGTGCCAGTAGTAGCGGCCTCTCCCCGGGAAATCAGCCCCAGCATTTT
TRBV6-4	TRBD1	TRBJ2-2	NA	CASSETGISTGELFF	TGTGCCAGCAGTGAGACAGGGATCAGCACCGGGGAGCTGTTTTTT
TRBV19	NA	TRBJ2-3	few	CASSAGRVIADTQYF	TGTGCCAGTAGTGCGGGCCGGGTGATCGCAGATACGCAGTATTTT
TRBV25-1	NA	TRBJ1-1	NA	CASSPKETANTEAFF	TGTGCCAGCTCACCAAAGGAGACGGCGAACACTGAAGCTTTCTTT